This T cell receptor (beta chain) is drawn from a study of T-cell reconstitution after alpha-beta-depleted transplantation in children. In this sample, this clonotype turned up once. Molecular barcoding with unique molecular identifiers was used for the TCRbeta library. Via MiXCR, TCRdb re-called the PCR reads, giving one row per CDR3 protein. Here the sample spans 580,000 or so distinct CDR3 sequences, more than 20% being singletons. The specimen was PBMCs, mostly from graft donor cells, collected 360 days after TCRalphabeta/CD19-depleted stem cell transplant. The origin of this receptor is a boy younger than two who had a stem cell transplant for acute myeloid leukemia, so the T cells may come from the graft donor.

CDR3 DNA: TGCAGTGCTGGAGGATCGGGGCCCCCACGCACAGATACGCAGTATTTT. Translating gives CSAGGSGPPRTDTQYF. The V call is TRBV20-1, the J call TRBJ2-3; D assignment may be TRBD1 or TRBD2 (5 bases each). Germline V gives CDR1 DFQATT, CDR2 SNEGSKA (reference sequence). The germline V and J ends were trimmed by 5 bases and 1 base, with 19 bases remaining between them. This CDR3 is built from 16 residues.